The rows below give T cell receptor beta chains drawn from one sample of a study of T cell responses to AZD1222 COVID-19 vaccine. The repertoire was sequenced with immunoSEQ multiplex PCR; TCRdb's copy has only in-frame clones and lacks some. The table records 70,000 to 90,000 clones, almost 80% of them present only once. The sequencing used peripheral blood, collected on day 0 of AZD1222 vaccination. The source is an adult in good health. The CDR3 runs from the conserved cysteine through the conserved F or W.

V gene	J gene	CDR3 protein
TRBV6-5	TRBJ1-5	CASSLGGADQPQHF
TRBV10-3	TRBJ1-1	CAISEARQGGGTEAFF
TRBV6-5	TRBJ2-3	CASSYSTHADTQYF
TRBV6-5	TRBJ2-7	CASSTRDSPTYEQYF
TRBV18	TRBJ1-5	CASSPGWGNQPQHF
TRBV18	TRBJ1-1	CASSLSGQGVTEAFF
TRBV6-5	TRBJ2-7	CASTEGGGRTYEQYF
TRBV7-8	TRBJ1-5	CASSNDLLQPQHF
TRBV5-1	TRBJ1-5	CASSLGTVANQPQHF
TRBV30	TRBJ2-2	CAWTRTGSTGELFF
TRBV14	TRBJ2-3	CASSQVGQATDTQYF
TRBV11-2	TRBJ2-1	CASKQLIGQGYNEQFF
TRBV30	TRBJ1-2	CAWRWGRGMYGYTF
TRBV9	TRBJ1-2	CASSVDGTGNYGYTF
TRBV4-1	TRBJ1-4	CASSHLGATPNEKLFF
TRBV28	TRBJ2-6	CASSGGRASSGANVLTF
TRBV5-1	TRBJ1-2	CASSPRTGGKSPFIGYTF
TRBV3-1/TRBV3-2	TRBJ2-7	CASTVSGGLNEQYF